The 26 T cell receptor beta chains given below trace back to one sample, sequenced in a study of T cell responses to AZD1222 COVID-19 vaccine. TCRdb keeps only in-frame clones here, not all; method: immunoSEQ multiplex PCR. In the table there are some 90,000 clones, about 90% of which are singletons. Sequencing used peripheral blood, obtained on day 0 of AZD1222 vaccination. Receptors were obtained from an adult in good health.

The chain combines TRBV5-1 with TRBJ2-1; D not certain. The V end was cut by 4 bases, the J end by 6 bases, with 14 bases between. Germline V CDR1 and CDR2: SGHRS, YFSETQ. The CDR3 covers 14 residues. The CDR3 spells CASSLPIHLNEQFF. The CDR3 nucleotides are TGCGCCAGCAGCCTGCCCATACACCTCAATGAGCAGTTCTTC.

The chain links TRBV7-9 to TRBJ1-5; TRBD1 is a possible D gene (5 bases). From germline, CDR1 is SEHNR and CDR2 FQNEAQ (reference sequence). Trimming pared 5 bases from V and 3 bases from J, leaving 14 bases between. The length of the CDR3 is 15 residues. The CDR3 here is CASSRQSGPNQPQHF. In DNA form, the CDR3 reads TGTGCCAGCAGCCGCCAGTCGGGGCCCAATCAGCCCCAGCATTTT.

The rearrangement uses TRBV24-1 and TRBJ1-5, with no clear D. CDR3 length equals 12 residues. The V end lost 4 bases, the J end lost 13 bases, and 13 bases lay between the germline ends. The germline V gene has CDR1 KGHDR and CDR2 SFDVKD. CDR3 region: CATSEPGGVQHF. The DNA for the CDR3 is TGTGCCACCAGTGAGCCGGGCGGCGTACAGCATTTT.

This clone showed up just once. V gene TRBV24-1 combines with J gene TRBJ2-1; 14 nucleotides match TRBD2. CDR3 length: 19 amino acids. V shed 2 bases, J shed 0 bases, and the junction held 5 bases outside the gene matches. Germline-derived CDR1 and CDR2 are KGHDR and SFDVKD. The DNA for the CDR3 is TGTGCCACCAGTGATTCCCCGGGGACTAGCGGGAGCTCCTACAATGAGCAGTTCTTC. It is translated as CATSDSPGTSGSSYNEQFF.

This chain links TRBV27 with TRBJ2-3, with TRBD2 matching over 9 bases. CDR1 and CDR2 from the germline V gene are MNHEY and SMNVEV (reference sequence). With 5 bases clipped from V and 7 bases from J, the junction kept 4 bases outside the gene matches. This CDR3 has 13 amino acids. The DNA for the CDR3 is TGTGCCAGCAGTCCGACTAGCGGCCATACGCAGTATTTT. Protein sequence: CASSPTSGHTQYF.

The rearrangement uses TRBV5-4 and TRBJ2-1; 11 nucleotides match TRBD2. V shed 4 bases, J shed 4 bases, and the junction held 4 bases outside the gene matches. Germline CDR1 SGHNT, CDR2 YYREEE (reference sequence). The CDR3 covers 15 residues. CDR3: CASSLTSGAYNEQFF. The CDR3 DNA reads TGTGCCAGCAGCCTGACTAGCGGGGCGTACAATGAGCAGTTCTTC.

The V call is TRBV7-9, the J call TRBJ2-3; maybe TRBD1 (6 bases). CDR1 is SEHNR and CDR2 is FQNEAQ in the germline V gene (reference sequence). V gave up 5 bases and J gave up 4 bases, with 19 bases separating them. The CDR3 extends over 16 amino acids. CDR3 bases: TGTGCCAGCAGCCCGCCCCTTAGACAGGCTTCAGATACGCAGTATTTT. It specifies CASSPPLRQASDTQYF.

The CDR3 DNA sequence: TGTGCCAGCAGTGATAATGCCTCGGGGCGGGGGCACCAAGAGACCCAGTACTTC. This translates into CASSDNASGRGHQETQYF. V and J are TRBV6-1 and TRBJ2-5; D may be TRBD2 (7 bases). The CDR3 length is 18 residues. Trimming took 3 bases from V and 0 from J, leaving 20 bases between them. Germline lookup yields CDR1 MNHNS and CDR2 SASEGT.

This chain connects TRBV28 to TRBJ1-6; TRBD1 is a possible D gene (5 bases). The CDR3 is made up of 17 amino acids. Trimming took 6 bases from V and 7 from J, leaving 22 bases between them. Germline CDR1 and CDR2: MDHEN and SYDVKM. In nucleotides, the CDR3 is TGTGCCAGCAGCGTCCGGGACCTTCACCTGTGGAATTCACCCCTCCACTTT. This gives the protein CASSVRDLHLWNSPLHF.

The chain combines TRBV5-1 with TRBJ1-3, with D possibly being TRBD1 (6 bases). This CDR3 has 15 amino acids. Germline assignment: CDR1 SGHRS and CDR2 YFSETQ. Trimming shortened V by 2 bases and J by 4 bases, and 13 bases separated the two germline ends. The CDR3 region has the DNA TGCGCCAGCAGCTTACAGGGTCTTGTCGGAAACACCATATATTTT. Translated: CASSLQGLVGNTIYF. Full variable domain (missing parts from reference TRBV5-1 and TRBJ1-3): KAGVTQTPRYLIKTRGQQVTLSCSPISGHRSVSWYQQTPGQGLQFLFEYFSETQRNKGNFPGRFSGRQFSNSRSEMNVSTLELGDSALYLCASSLQGLVGNTIYFGEGSWLTVV.

V gene TRBV19 combines with J gene TRBJ2-3; 10 nucleotides match TRBD1. V lost 4 bases, J lost 5 bases, and 9 bases stayed unmatched. This CDR3 is built from 16 residues. Germline values: CDR1 LNHDA, CDR2 SQIVND (reference sequence). The CDR3 region has the DNA TGTGCCAGTAGTACCAGAACGGGACAGGGGAAAGATACGCAGTATTTT. It specifies CASSTRTGQGKDTQYF.

As concerns this clone: This sample also contains other DNA sequences that code for the same CDR3. The chain combines TRBV20-1 with TRBJ1-1; D unclear. V dropped 3 bases and J dropped 1 base, with 6 bases sitting between them. The germline V gene encodes CDR1 DFQATT and CDR2 SNEGSKA (reference sequence). This CDR3 spans 12 amino acids. CDR3 sequence (DNA): TGCAGTGCTAGTACGGGGAACACTGAAGCTTTCTTT. Translating it yields CSASTGNTEAFF.

CDR3 residues: CASSRRTGSLNTEAFF. The CDR3 region has the DNA TGTGCCAGCAGCCGAAGGACAGGGTCCTTGAACACTGAAGCTTTCTTT. This chain links TRBV5-4 with TRBJ1-1; 8 positions agree with TRBD1. The CDR3 consists of 16 residues. The V and J ends lost 4 bases and 0 bases, in that order; junction bases with no gene match: 8. Germline-derived CDR1 and CDR2 are SGHNT and YYREEE (reference sequence).

Only a few counts were recorded for this clone. The genes are TRBV10-3 and TRBJ2-1, with 9 nucleotides matching TRBD2. This CDR3 contains 17 residues. The V segment lost 0 bases and the J segment 5 bases; nucleotides outside the gene matches: 8. Germline CDR1 ENHRY, CDR2 SYGVKD. CDR3 in amino acids: CAISESQASGDHNEQFF. CDR3 nucleotide sequence: TGTGCCATCAGTGAGTCGCAGGCTAGCGGGGACCACAATGAGCAGTTCTTC.

The chain combines TRBV28 with TRBJ2-1; D is undetermined. The CDR3 spans 13 residues. V was pared by 6 bases and J by 6 bases, with 12 bases between. Germline V gene data show CDR1 as MDHEN and CDR2 as SYDVKM. CDR3 sequence (DNA): TGTGCCAGCAGCCGACCGGTTTCCAATGAGCAGTTCTTC. This encodes CASSRPVSNEQFF.

The gene calls are TRBV18 and TRBJ1-2; perhaps TRBD1 as D (5 bases). The CDR3 is 14 residues long. Germline CDR1 is KGHSH and CDR2 is LQKENI. V was cut by 1 base and J by 3 bases, with 9 bases left in between. CDR3 in DNA: TGTGCCAGCTCACCACAGGTCAGGGACTATGGCTACACCTTC. Translated: CASSPQVRDYGYTF.

The chain recombines TRBV10-2 with TRBJ1-5; 7 nucleotides align to TRBD1. The ends lost 5 bases at V and 6 bases at J; junction bases unmatched: 7. Looked up from germline, CDR1 is WSHSY and CDR2 is SAAADI. There are 14 residues in the CDR3. The CDR3 DNA sequence: TGCGCCAGCAGTTCGACAGGGTCAGGTCAGCCCCAGCATTTT. Translating it yields CASSSTGSGQPQHF.

This chain connects TRBV20-1 to TRBJ2-5; D gene uncertain. There are 15 residues in the CDR3. The germline gives CDR1 DFQATT, CDR2 SNEGSKA (reference sequence). Trimming took off 3 bases at V and 5 bases at J, with 19 bases between the two ends. The CDR3 DNA reads as TGCAGTGCTAGTGGTCGTGGCACGAATGTGGAGACCCAGTACTTC. Translated: CSASGRGTNVETQYF.

The CDR3 sequence: CASSLTGAGELFF. CDR3 nucleotide sequence: TGTGCCAGCAGCCTCACTGGGGCCGGGGAGCTGTTTTTT. The gene calls are TRBV7-9 and TRBJ2-2; no clear D gene. The germline V and J ends were trimmed by 5 bases and 6 bases, with 10 bases remaining between them. Germline CDR1 is SEHNR and CDR2 is FQNEAQ (reference sequence). This CDR3 spans 13 amino acids.

This chain links TRBV2 with TRBJ1-6; unclear D gene. This CDR3 contains 11 residues. Germline V CDR1 and CDR2: SNHLY, FYNNEI. The V gene lost 7 bases and the J gene lost 7 bases, with 5 bases spanning the gap. The CDR3 loop reads CASTLNSPLHF. CDR3 sequence (DNA): TGTGCCAGCACCCTCAATTCACCCCTCCACTTT.

The J gene is TRBJ2-1, the V gene TRBV6-5, with D uncertain. The CDR3 extends over 15 amino acids. CDR1 and CDR2 (germline): MNHEY, SVGAGI. Trimming removed 0 bases at V and 4 bases at J, with 10 bases between. CDR3 coding DNA: TGTGCCAGCAGTTACTCGAGTGGGCCGTACAATGAGCAGTTCTTC. It translates to CASSYSSGPYNEQFF.

This sequence joins TRBV12-3 or TRBV12-4 and TRBJ2-1; D is ambiguous. This CDR3 region has 12 residues. Trimming pared 1 base from V and 11 bases from J, leaving 9 bases between. The CDR3 sequence: CASSLVGHQQFF. The CDR3 nucleotides read TGTGCCAGCAGTTTAGTCGGGCACCAGCAGTTCTTC.

A few counts support this clone. The gene calls are TRBV7-9 and TRBJ2-4; TRBD2 matches at 13 bases. Germline lookup yields CDR1 SEHNR and CDR2 FQNEAQ (reference sequence). With V trimmed by 0 bases and J by 6 bases, 11 bases remained unmatched. The CDR3 runs to 19 residues. This CDR3 reads CASSLAPPGLAGERNIQYF. CDR3 bases: TGTGCCAGCAGCTTAGCGCCCCCCGGACTAGCGGGAGAACGAAACATTCAGTACTTC.

This chain uses TRBV18 with TRBJ2-7, with D hard to call. CDR3 size: 16 residues. Germline V CDR1 and CDR2: KGHSH, LQKENI. V gave up 0 bases and J gave up 6 bases, with 18 bases separating them. The CDR3 loop reads CASSPPGSVSYVEQYF. The CDR3, as DNA: TGTGCCAGCTCACCACCGGGCTCGGTTAGCTACGTCGAGCAGTACTTC. The complete variable domain, with remaining parts taken from reference TRBV18 and TRBJ2-7, reads NAGVMQNPRHLVRRRGQEARLRCSPMKGHSHVYWYRQLPEEGLKFMVYLQKENIIDESGMPKERFSAEFPKEGPSILRIQQVVRGDSAAYFCASSPPGSVSYVEQYFGPGTRLTVT.

The V and J genes are TRBV29-1 and TRBJ1-5, with a possible D match to TRBD1 (5 bases). CDR3 length: 15 residues. Germline CDR1 is SQVTM and CDR2 is ANQGSEA. V was pared by 5 bases and J by 0 bases, with 14 bases between. CDR3 amino acids: CSVREGLYSNQPQHF. CDR3 sequence (DNA): TGCAGCGTTCGCGAGGGGTTGTATAGCAATCAGCCCCAGCATTTT.

This clone was observed a single time. The genes are TRBV7-9 and TRBJ1-4; D might be TRBD1 (5 bases). CDR1 SEHNR and CDR2 FQNEAQ come from the germline V gene (reference sequence). The V end was cut by 2 bases, the J end by 2 bases, with 9 bases between. The CDR3 covers 15 residues. CDR3 in amino acids: CASSLSGNTNEKLFF. The CDR3 nucleotides are TGTGCCAGCAGCTTATCAGGGAATACTAATGAAAAACTGTTTTTT.